The present TCR beta chain was sequenced within a study of T cells after yellow fever vaccination. As TCR cDNA was made by 5'RACE template switching, a universal primer site and UMIs were added. TCRdb passed the 5' RACE reads through MiXCR, listing each CDR3 protein once. The sample contains almost 600,000 distinct CDR3 sequences, less than 15% of which appear only once. This clonotype was recorded at least ten times. This receptor was identified in a man aged 30-40 years who received the YFV17D yellow fever vaccine. The source was PBMCs, collected on the day of the yellow fever booster vaccination.

CDR3 sequence (DNA): TGTGCCAGCAGTGCCTCCTCAGATACGCAGTATTTT. Protein: CASSASSDTQYF. V gene TRBV7-2 combines with J gene TRBJ2-3; D remains unclear. Germline V gene lookup returns CDR1 SGHTA and CDR2 FQGNSA. The CDR3 runs to 12 residues. Trimming removed 6 bases from V and 4 bases from J, with 8 bases in between.